This TCR beta chain was identified during a study of molecular identifiers for immune sequencing clone quantification (dated 2018 in TCRdb). With regard to the full study: For a replicate experiment, RNA from around 20,000 or 99,000 naive CD8 T cells was divided into five aliquots, of which four were sequenced. This methods study used CD8 T cells to benchmark TCR RNA copy counting and molecular-identifier clustering-based TCR repertoire sequencing (MIDCIRS).

Libraries of naive CD8 T cells were built from anywhere between about 20,000 and 1,000,000 sorted cells, with 10%, 30% or 50% of the purified RNA used. Naive CD8 T cells were FACS-sorted as CD8+CD4-CCR7+CD45RA+ on a BD FACSAria II into RLT Plus buffer. Detection sensitivity was tested by spiking Jurkat RNA equal to roughly ten TCR copies' worth into samples containing about 18,000-1,000,000 naive CD8 T cells. Enrichment of CD8 T cells was performed with RosetteSep CD8+ T Cell Enrichment Cocktail and Ficoll-Paque, after which ACK red cell lysis was carried out. The paper's findings and limits, for the study overall: In CMV-specific effector cells, clones with more than 20 RNA copies accounted for over 98% of molecules, whereas in naive cells such clones accounted for under 1%. The naive libraries included spiked-in Jurkat TCR RNA (fewer than 11 copies' worth), and this Jurkat TCR RNA is not part of the donor repertoire. Modeling gave approximately 3 recovered TCR RNA copies per cell versus about ten by digital PCR, implying about 30% capture efficiency. Highly expanded clone sizes could be underestimated if identical TCR molecules share a barcode. Even against a background of around 950,000 naive CD8 T cells, spiked-in Jurkat TCR RNA amounting to a single cell's worth was reported to be detectable. When barcode sub-clustering was omitted, TCR diversity was inflated by chimeric consensus sequences, with chimeras reaching as high as 47%.

Library preparation employed PCR. The sequencing machine was an Illumina HiSeq 4000. Preparation of bulk TCR libraries followed a previously described approach, with the TCR primers listed in Table S5. The Qiagen AllPrep DNA/RNA kit was used to purify total RNA. Before analysis, reads from multiple sequencing runs of the same library were pooled. In the source study's methods: Only reads with exact TCR constant sequence were kept, trimmed to 150 nt, and grouped by their 12-nt molecular barcodes. Within each barcode group, reads were sub-clustered at a 15% Levenshtein threshold, and quality-weighted consensus sequences were built per RNA molecule. Non-functional sequences were removed, as were lower-count sequences one edit away from another. On the basis of fitting two negative binomial distributions, barcode sub-clusters with fewer than 20% of the maximum read count were discarded. TCRdb itself trimmed the public reads at Q25 with fastp, ran MiXCR and retained productive beta chains. Rows merge per CDR3 protein into single entries with the most common DNA and genes. The V and J calls, along with clone size, are taken from TCRdb and not from the paper's own processing. Across this sample there are about 510,000 distinct CDR3 sequences, with around a fifth seen only once. Of the sample, about 0.8% falls within the top ten clones.

This clonotype was seen a few times. No cognate antigen has been identified for it. No much larger clone exists at a distance of one base, and base qualities are not known. CDR1 MNHEY and CDR2 SMNVEV were looked up in the germline V gene (reference sequence). V sheds 5 bases and J sheds 4 bases, leaving 11 bases between their ends. From its cysteine to its phenylalanine, the CDR3 spans 13 amino acids. Only the CDR3 part of the read is kept: 39 bases, read in frame from the first base. The chain is made from TRBV27 and TRBJ1-1, with no reliable assignment of the D segment. The clonotype originates from a human donor in good health. Some libraries in this study had Jurkat cell RNA spiked in. The specimen sequenced was naive CD8+ T cells from blood, with Jurkat cell RNA spiked in. The label giving this sample's cell subset or site can be read as: FACS-sorted CD8+CD4-CCR7+CD45RA+ naive T cells. The nucleotide sequence reads as follows: TGTGCCAGCAGTACCACACAGAGCACTGAAGCTTTCTTT. It translates as CASSTTQSTEAFF.